This TCR beta chain emerged from a study of cytomegalovirus exposure and HLA in healthy donors. Points from the study as a whole: TCR beta V- and J-gene trimming, according to a later analysis, was linked to a missense DCLRE1C variant. CMV serostatus alone was available as immune exposure information. Specificity of a few CMV-associated chains for CMV antigens was verified in vitro.

About this clone itself: The antigen remains undetermined.

Primers: 60 Vbeta forward and 13 Jbeta reverse. The data were produced by immunoSEQ multiplex PCR, yet TCRdb's version contains in-frame clones alone and is incomplete. The sample shows about 110,000 clones, about 76% of them seen only once. Germline V gene sequence: CDR1 MNHNY, CDR2 SVGAGI (reference sequence). V was pared by 10 bases and J by 8 bases, with 4 bases of the junction left unmatched. This CDR3 region has 11 residues. The receptor's source is a man aged 25 to 40 in good health and CMV-seropositive. The sequenced material came from PBMCs. V gene TRBV6-6 combines with J gene TRBJ1-2, with 10 nucleotides matching TRBD1. CDR3 sequence: CATDRGQGYTF. The DNA for the CDR3 is TGTGCCACCGACAGGGGGCAAGGCTACACCTTC.